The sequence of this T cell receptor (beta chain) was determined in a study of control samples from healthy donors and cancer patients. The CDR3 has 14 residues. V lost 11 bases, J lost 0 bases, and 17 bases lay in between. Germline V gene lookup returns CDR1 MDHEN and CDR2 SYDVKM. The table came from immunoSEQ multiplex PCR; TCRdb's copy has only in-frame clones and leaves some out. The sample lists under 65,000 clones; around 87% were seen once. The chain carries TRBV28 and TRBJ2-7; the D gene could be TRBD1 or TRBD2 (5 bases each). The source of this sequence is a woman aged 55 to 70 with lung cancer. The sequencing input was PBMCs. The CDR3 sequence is CAARSGPSSYEQYF. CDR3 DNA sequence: TGTGCCGCCAGGTCGGGGCCGAGCTCCTACGAGCAGTACTTC.